One and the same sample provided the 11 T cell receptor beta chains below, sequenced in a study of blood T cell repertoires in COVID-19. Assay: immunoSEQ multiplex PCR; the TCRdb copy retains only in-frame clones and omits some. Of 65,000 to 85,000 clones in the sample, around 90% were seen once. Input material: peripheral blood. The receptors derive from a human donor in a cohort sampled during active COVID-19.

The chain employs TRBV7-2 and TRBJ2-7, with TRBD1 identical over 10 bases. This CDR3 is 14 amino acids long. The V and J ends lost 5 bases and 6 bases, in that order; junction bases with no gene match: 7. From germline, CDR1 is SGHTA and CDR2 FQGNSA. DNA of the CDR3: TGTGCCAGCAGCCCGACCGGGACAGGGGTCGAGCAGTACTTC. Translated, it gives CASSPTGTGVEQYF.

The chain joins TRBV14 to TRBJ2-5; perhaps TRBD2 as D (5 bases). Germline loops: CDR1 SGHDN, CDR2 FVKESK. V was shortened by 5 bases and J by 2 bases, with 12 bases between the two germline ends. The CDR3 is 14 amino acids. CDR3 bases: TGTGCCAGCAGCAAACAGCCGGGACAAGAGACCCAGTACTTC. Residues: CASSKQPGQETQYF.

J is TRBJ2-6 and V is TRBV6-5; possibly TRBD2 for D (6 bases). V gave up 6 bases and J gave up 0 bases, with 9 bases separating them. Germline lookup yields CDR1 MNHEY and CDR2 SVGAGI. There are 15 residues in the CDR3. DNA for the CDR3: TGTGCCAGCAGGACCGGGGGCTCTGGGGCCAACGTCCTGACTTTC. Translating gives CASRTGGSGANVLTF.

This chain joins TRBV7-2 and TRBJ2-1; 12 nucleotides agree with TRBD1. CDR1 SGHTA and CDR2 FQGNSA come from the germline V gene. The J segment lost 7 bases and the V segment lost 5 bases, leaving 3 bases of the junction unmatched. This CDR3 is built from 14 residues. The CDR3 sequence: CASSRDRGRNEQFF. The CDR3 DNA is TGTGCCAGCAGCAGGGACAGGGGGCGGAATGAGCAGTTCTTC.

J is TRBJ2-7 and V is TRBV27; 8 bases fit TRBD1. Germline V lookup: CDR1 MNHEY, CDR2 SMNVEV (reference sequence). V was pared by 6 bases and J by 2 bases, with 9 bases of the junction left unmatched. The CDR3 length is 15 residues. CDR3 in amino acids: CASSQGTGDTYEQYF. The CDR3 DNA follows: TGTGCCAGCAGCCAAGGGACAGGTGATACCTACGAGCAGTACTTC.

CDR3: CASSMGGQGLYPDTQYF. CDR3 nucleotide sequence: TGTGCCAGTAGTATGGGAGGACAGGGGCTTTATCCAGATACGCAGTATTTT. The chain employs TRBV19 and TRBJ2-3; 9 bases agree with TRBD1. This CDR3 comprises 17 residues. From germline, CDR1 is LNHDA and CDR2 SQIVND (reference sequence). V trimming: 3 bases; J trimming: 4 bases; junction bases outside the gene matches: 11. The whole variable domain, filled in from reference TRBV19 and TRBJ2-3, reads DGGITQSPKYLFRKEGQNVTLSCEQNLNHDAMYWYRQDPGQGLRLIYYSQIVNDFQKGDIAEGYSVSREKKESFPLTVTSAQKNPTAFYLCASSMGGQGLYPDTQYFGPGTRLTVL.

The rearrangement joins TRBV7-7 to TRBJ2-5; 9 nucleotides match TRBD2. The V and J ends lost 2 bases and 2 bases, in that order; junction bases with no gene match: 3. CDR1 is SSHAT and CDR2 is FNYEAQ in the germline V gene (reference sequence). This CDR3 region has 15 residues. This CDR3 reads CASSLNAGGQETQYF. The CDR3 bases are TGTGCCAGCAGCTTAAATGCGGGGGGGCAAGAGACCCAGTACTTC.

The chain joins TRBV5-6 to TRBJ2-5; 10 positions match TRBD2. Germline V gene data show CDR1 as SGHDT and CDR2 as YYEEEE. The CDR3 is 15 residues long. Losses at the gene ends were 4 bases for V and 2 bases for J; bases not matched to a gene: 5. The CDR3 sequence is CASSDGLAVQETQYF. The DNA of the CDR3 is TGTGCCAGCAGCGACGGACTAGCGGTACAAGAGACCCAGTACTTC.

This chain uses TRBV9 with TRBJ1-1, with D possibly TRBD1 on 5 matching bases. V was trimmed by 0 bases and J by 4 bases, leaving 13 bases between them. The CDR3 is 15 amino acids. Germline assignment: CDR1 SGDLS and CDR2 YYNGEE. CDR3 sequence reads: CASSVAQDMSTEAFF. CDR3 nucleotide sequence: TGTGCCAGCAGCGTAGCTCAGGACATGAGCACTGAAGCTTTCTTT.

This chain uses TRBV7-2 with TRBJ2-4; 8 positions match TRBD1. V gave up 6 bases and J gave up 9 bases; unmatched junction bases: 13. This CDR3 region has 15 residues. Germline V gene lookup returns CDR1 SGHTA and CDR2 FQGNSA. Here the CDR3 DNA reads TGTGCCAGCAGACAGGACAGGGCCCCAGGGAGCATTCAGTACTTC. Protein sequence: CASRQDRAPGSIQYF.

This chain joins TRBV6-6 and TRBJ2-5; TRBD2 agrees at 13 bases. V was clipped by 6 bases and J by 4 bases; unmatched bases: 8. From germline, CDR1 is MNHNY and CDR2 SVGAGI (reference sequence). This CDR3 spans 16 amino acids. CDR3 bases: TGTGCCAGCAGGCCTACTAGCGGGGGGGCCCCAGAGACCCAGTACTTC. Translating it yields CASRPTSGGAPETQYF.